The 27 T cell receptor beta chains below all came from one sample that was sequenced in a study of T-cell reconstitution after alpha-beta-depleted transplantation in children. Unique molecular identifiers were used to barcode this TCRbeta library. From the PCR reads, TCRdb called clonotypes with MiXCR, one entry per CDR3 protein. The sample shows about 830,000 distinct CDR3 sequences, 15% to 20% of them seen only once. Sample: PBMCs, mostly from graft donor cells, taken 360 days after TCRalphabeta/CD19-depleted stem cell transplant. Source of these receptors: a male patient under 18 who had a stem cell transplant for acute lymphoblastic leukemia, so the T cells may come from the graft donor.

This clonotype was observed at least ten times. The J gene is TRBJ1-4, the V gene TRBV27; weak D call: TRBD1 (5 bases). The CDR3 has 17 amino acids. V lost 7 bases and J lost 7, with 25 bases in between. The V gene's germline CDR1 is MNHEY and CDR2 SMNVEV (reference sequence). The DNA of the CDR3 is TGTGCCAGCACCCCACGGGGGGGAGCCTTCTTTGGTGAAAAACTGTTTTTT. Translated: CASTPRGGAFFGEKLFF.

The chain recombines TRBV29-1 with TRBJ2-1; 13 bases map to TRBD2. With 1 base clipped from V and 3 bases from J, the junction kept 15 bases outside the gene matches. Germline V gives CDR1 SQVTM, CDR2 ANQGSEA. The CDR3 has 20 amino acids. CDR3 in DNA: TGCAGCGTTGAAGGGGTCCCACTAGCGGGAGGGCCCGTGGGCTACAATGAGCAGTTCTTC. Protein: CSVEGVPLAGGPVGYNEQFF.

The gene calls are TRBV5-1 and TRBJ1-2; no definite D call. V lost 0 bases and J 1 base, leaving 7 bases between the germline ends. CDR1 is SGHRS, CDR2 YFSETQ, per germline. This CDR3 is 14 amino acids long. Written as DNA, the CDR3 is TGCGCCAGCAGCTTGGCTTGGCGTAACTATGGCTACACCTTC. Translation gives CASSLAWRNYGYTF.

This clonotype occurred a few times. The chain joins TRBV3-1 to TRBJ2-5; no reliable D call. The CDR3 extends over 15 amino acids. Germline CDR1 is LGHDT and CDR2 is YNNKEL (reference sequence). Trimming removed 2 bases at V and 4 bases at J, with 14 bases between. CDR3 nucleotide sequence: TGTGCCAGCAGCCAACCGATCCCTCGTTTAGAGACCCAGTACTTC. It yields the protein CASSQPIPRLETQYF.

The J gene is TRBJ2-5, the V gene TRBV7-8; 7 nucleotides agree with TRBD2. The CDR3 length is 15 residues. V lost 4 bases and J lost 7; bases outside the gene matches: 12. Germline assignment: CDR1 SGHVS and CDR2 FQNEAQ. CDR3 in amino acids: CASSSGQTSWGTQYF. Written as DNA, the CDR3 is TGTGCCAGCAGCTCCGGCCAGACTAGCTGGGGGACCCAGTACTTC.

This chain joins TRBV7-2 and TRBJ2-5; 9 bases line up with TRBD2. J gave up 2 bases and V 4 bases, and 5 bases lay outside the gene matches. Germline-derived CDR1 and CDR2 are SGHTA and FQGNSA. The CDR3 covers 15 residues. The CDR3 reads CASSSRTSVQETQYF. The CDR3 nucleotides are TGTGCCAGCAGCTCTAGGACTAGCGTACAAGAGACCCAGTACTTC.

The CDR3 sequence: CSATGTDSTDTQYF. CDR3 in DNA: TGCAGTGCCACCGGGACGGATAGCACAGATACGCAGTATTTT. The rearrangement uses TRBV20-1 and TRBJ2-3; perhaps D is TRBD1 or TRBD2 (5 bases each). The CDR3 consists of 14 residues. Trimming shortened V by 6 bases and J by 0 bases, and 13 bases separated the two germline ends. The germline V gene encodes CDR1 DFQATT and CDR2 SNEGSKA (reference sequence).

The chain has TRBV4-1 and TRBJ1-2; D call uncertain. The CDR3 consists of 16 residues. V gave up 1 base and J gave up 4 bases, with 16 bases separating them. CDR1 is MGHRA, CDR2 YSYEKL, per germline. CDR3 residues: CASSQADGANSYGYTF. DNA of the CDR3: TGCGCCAGCAGCCAAGCGGACGGCGCCAATTCCTATGGCTACACCTTC.

This clonotype was found many times. V usage is TRBV29-1 and J usage is TRBJ2-3, with TRBD1 matching over 11 bases. J gave up 6 bases and V 4 bases, and 6 bases lay outside the gene matches. The CDR3 has 14 amino acids. Germline V lookup: CDR1 SQVTM, CDR2 ANQGSEA. The CDR3 is CSVGRTGGGDTQYF. As DNA, the CDR3 is TGCAGCGTTGGTCGGACAGGGGGCGGGGATACGCAGTATTTT.

This clonotype came up many times. In DNA form, the CDR3 reads TGCGCCAGCAGCTTCCGGGAGGGTACTTCTGGGGCCAACGTCCTGACTTTC. Translating gives CASSFREGTSGANVLTF. The chain is built from TRBV5-1 and TRBJ2-6; TRBD2 matches 8 bases. V was clipped by 2 bases and J by 1 base; unmatched bases: 5. The length of the CDR3 is 17 residues. CDR1 is SGHRS and CDR2 is YFSETQ in the germline V gene.

This clonotype was recorded a few times. The chain uses TRBV24-1 and TRBJ1-5, with D unclear. V shed 3 bases and J shed 3 bases, with 11 bases lying between them. This CDR3 comprises 15 residues. Germline values: CDR1 KGHDR, CDR2 SFDVKD. The CDR3 DNA reads TGTGCCACCAGTGATGGGCGGTCCTTCAATCAGCCCCAGCATTTT. Amino acids: CATSDGRSFNQPQHF.

The chain carries TRBV10-2 and TRBJ2-3; 8 bases are a match to TRBD2. Trimming removed 5 bases from V and 9 bases from J; junction bases left unmatched: 13. This CDR3 is 15 amino acids long. CDR1 WSHSY and CDR2 SAAADI come from the germline V gene. The CDR3 DNA follows: TGCGCCAGCAGTCGGGCTAGCGGGCGAGGTACGACGCAGTATTTT. This translates into CASSRASGRGTTQYF.

This clonotype was found a few times. The J gene is TRBJ2-5, the V gene TRBV13; D call uncertain. CDR3 length equals 13 residues. V gave up 5 bases and J gave up 4 bases, with 11 bases separating them. Germline lookup yields CDR1 PRHDT and CDR2 FYEKMQ (reference sequence). In DNA, the CDR3 is TGTGCCAGCAGCGTACAAATAGGAGAGACCCAGTACTTC. Translating gives CASSVQIGETQYF. The complete variable domain, with remaining parts taken from reference TRBV13 and TRBJ2-5, reads AAGVIQSPRHLIKEKRETATLKCYPIPRHDTVYWYQQGPGQDPQFLISFYEKMQSDKGSIPDRFSAQQFSDYHSELNMSSLELGDSALYFCASSVQIGETQYFGPGTRLLVL.

This clonotype appeared a single time. The chain employs TRBV6-5 and TRBJ1-6; 8 bases are shared with TRBD1. Germline loops: CDR1 MNHEY, CDR2 SVGAGI. The junction had 8 bases not matched to a gene; V was cut back by 2 bases and J by 8 bases. The CDR3 length is 16 residues. Here the CDR3 reads CASSYRTGQLDSPLHF. In DNA, the CDR3 is TGTGCCAGCAGTTACCGGACAGGGCAATTGGATTCACCCCTCCACTTT.

In DNA, the CDR3 is TGTGCCAGCAGTTACGTAACCGGGGAGCTGTTTTTT. Translation gives CASSYVTGELFF. The chain has TRBV6-5 and TRBJ2-2; D not certain. This CDR3 region has 12 residues. CDR1 and CDR2 (germline): MNHEY, SVGAGI. Trimming removed 2 bases from V and 5 bases from J, with 3 bases in between.

This clonotype was observed a handful of times. The rearrangement joins TRBV5-1 to TRBJ2-7; 10 bases align to TRBD2. Germline CDR1 reads SGHRS; CDR2 reads YFSETQ. J lost 0 bases, V lost 6 bases, and 18 bases had no gene match. This CDR3 is built from 19 residues. The CDR3 sequence is CASTRGGLAGEPNSYEQYF. In DNA form, the CDR3 reads TGCGCCAGCACCCGGGGGGGGCTAGCGGGAGAACCGAACTCCTACGAGCAGTACTTC.

The chain carries TRBV5-1 and TRBJ2-1, with 7 bases matching TRBD2. Germline V gene sequence: CDR1 SGHRS, CDR2 YFSETQ. The V segment lost 0 bases and the J segment 7 bases; nucleotides outside the gene matches: 4. The CDR3 contains 14 residues. CDR3 in amino acids: CASSLGRERNEQFF. The CDR3 nucleotides read TGCGCCAGCAGCTTGGGGCGGGAGAGGAATGAGCAGTTCTTC. The full variable domain, in which reference TRBV5-1 and TRBJ2-1 provide the parts outside the CDR3, is KAGVTQTPRYLIKTRGQQVTLSCSPISGHRSVSWYQQTPGQGLQFLFEYFSETQRNKGNFPGRFSGRQFSNSRSEMNVSTLELGDSALYLCASSLGRERNEQFFGPGTRLTVL.

This clonotype was counted only a few times. V and J are TRBV7-3 and TRBJ2-1; D is perhaps TRBD1 or TRBD2 (5 bases each). This CDR3 is 15 amino acids long. Per the germline V gene, CDR1 is SGHTA and CDR2 is FQGTGA. Deletions cut 4 bases from V and 3 bases from J, with 13 bases between. CDR3 coding DNA: TGTGCCAGCAGCTCTAGAGGGGCAGGCTACAATGAGCAGTTCTTC. This gives the protein CASSSRGAGYNEQFF.

In its sample, this clonotype was seen a few times. The chain combines TRBV29-1 with TRBJ2-2; 15 bases map to TRBD2. CDR1 SQVTM and CDR2 ANQGSEA come from the germline V gene. The CDR3 consists of 17 residues. With V trimmed by 7 bases and J by 0 bases, 6 bases remained unmatched. CDR3 sequence reads: CSARGLAGGSNTGELFF. CDR3 DNA sequence: TGCAGCGCAAGGGGACTAGCGGGAGGATCGAACACCGGGGAGCTGTTTTTT.

This clonotype occurred a few times. The chain's CDR3 is CASSQDPSPVPYF. Written as DNA, the CDR3 is TGTGCCAGCAGCCAAGATCCGAGCCCCGTTCCGTATTTT. The chain employs TRBV14 and TRBJ2-3; D gene ambiguous. Germline loops: CDR1 SGHDN, CDR2 FVKESK. The V gene lost 0 bases and the J gene lost 14 bases, with 15 bases spanning the gap. CDR3 length: 13 amino acids. Full variable domain (missing parts from reference TRBV14 and TRBJ2-3): EAGVTQFPSHSVIEKGQTVTLRCDPISGHDNLYWYRRVMGKEIKFLLHFVKESKQDESGMPNNRFLAERTGGTYSTLKVQPAELEDSGVYFCASSQDPSPVPYFGPGTRLTVL.

This clonotype has a count of ten or more. CDR3 bases: TGTGCCAGCAGCGTACAGCTCCTAGGACACTACGAGCAGTACTTC. The encoded protein is CASSVQLLGHYEQYF. This chain joins TRBV6-5 and TRBJ2-7; tentative D call: TRBD1 (5 bases). The V end lost 6 bases, the J end lost 3 bases, and 18 bases lay between the germline ends. The germline gives CDR1 MNHEY, CDR2 SVGAGI. The length of the CDR3 is 15 residues.

The chain carries TRBV25-1 and TRBJ1-1; tentative D call: TRBD1 (6 bases). The germline gives CDR1 MGHDK, CDR2 SYGVNS. V lost 2 bases and J 6 bases, leaving 13 bases between the germline ends. This CDR3 comprises 14 residues. This CDR3 reads CASSERGRGSEAFF. In DNA, the CDR3 is TGTGCCAGCAGTGAAAGGGGCAGGGGCTCTGAAGCTTTCTTT. The variable domain in full, completed from reference TRBV25-1 and TRBJ1-1, reads EADIYQTPRYLVIGTGKKITLECSQTMGHDKMYWYQQDPGMELHLIHYSYGVNSTEKGDLSSESTVSRIRTEHFPLTLESARPSHTSQYLCASSERGRGSEAFFGQGTRLTVV.

The chain links TRBV6-5 to TRBJ2-1, with TRBD1 as a possible D gene (5 bases). The CDR3 is 16 residues long. The germline V and J ends were trimmed by 0 bases and 3 bases, with 12 bases remaining between them. Germline CDR1 is MNHEY and CDR2 is SVGAGI. The chain's CDR3 is CASSYSIDRIYNEQFF. The CDR3, as DNA: TGTGCCAGCAGTTACTCCATCGACAGAATCTACAATGAGCAGTTCTTC.

The rearrangement uses TRBV7-9 and TRBJ2-3; D tentatively fits TRBD1 or TRBD2 (5 bases each). V lost 5 bases and J lost 0, with 15 bases in between. This CDR3 region has 16 residues. Germline loops: CDR1 SEHNR, CDR2 FQNEAQ (reference sequence). CDR3 nucleotides: TGTGCCAGCAGCCCGGGGTCCGGGACCAGCACAGATACGCAGTATTTT. Translating gives CASSPGSGTSTDTQYF.

The rearrangement joins TRBV7-2 to TRBJ1-1, with 7 bases matching TRBD1. This CDR3 comprises 15 residues. Germline trimming cut 3 bases from V and 4 bases from J; bases unmatched to any gene: 8. Germline CDR1 is SGHTA and CDR2 is FQGNSA. The CDR3 DNA follows: TGTGCCAGCAGCTTCTCGACAGGGATGGGCACTGAAGCTTTCTTT. Translated, it gives CASSFSTGMGTEAFF.

This clonotype came up a few times. The V gene is TRBV12-3 or TRBV12-4, the J gene TRBJ2-2, with D unclear. Trimming cost V 6 bases and J 4 bases, with 12 bases left between them. This CDR3 comprises 14 residues. The CDR3 DNA is TGTGCCAGCAGGCTTTACAGTGTCACCGGGGAGCTGTTTTTT. This codes for CASRLYSVTGELFF.

The chain uses TRBV6-2 or TRBV6-3 and TRBJ2-2; D gene uncertain. CDR3 size: 14 residues. V was clipped by 2 bases and J by 6 bases, with 10 bases between them. Germline CDR1 reads MNHEY; CDR2 reads SVGEGT. The CDR3 region is CASSYLETAGELFF. For the CDR3, the DNA is TGTGCCAGCAGTTACCTTGAGACGGCCGGGGAGCTGTTTTTT.